Presented here are 32 T cell receptor beta chains from one specimen sequenced in a study of cytomegalovirus exposure and HLA in healthy donors. A multiplex PCR was run with 60 Vbeta primers and 13 Jbeta primers. Sequencing used immunoSEQ multiplex PCR; TCRdb keeps in-frame clones, though not all of them. The sample has more than 110,000 clones, about 70% seen once. The sample was PBMCs. The receptors were sampled from a woman aged 55-69 years in good health and CMV-seropositive.

The V call is TRBV29-1, the J call TRBJ1-2, with D unresolved. The CDR3 consists of 12 residues. CDR1 is SQVTM, CDR2 ANQGSEA, per germline. Between the trimmed V and J ends, which lost 7 bases and 3 bases, there was a span of 12 bases. In DNA form, the CDR3 reads TGCAGCGCCTCCCGGGGAGACTATGGCTACACCTTC. Translation gives CSASRGDYGYTF.

This clone was found once. This rearrangement joins TRBV11-2 to TRBJ2-5; D unresolved. The CDR3 covers 15 residues. Germline CDR1 and CDR2: SGHAT and FQNNGV. V was shortened by 0 bases and J by 2 bases, with 10 bases between the two germline ends. As DNA, the CDR3 is TGTGCCAGCAGCTTAGATGGTTACTATCAAGAGACCCAGTACTTC. Translated: CASSLDGYYQETQYF.

This clone appeared a few times. This chain connects TRBV5-1 to TRBJ2-5; TRBD2 is a possible D gene (6 bases). The end of the DNA is better explained by TRBJ2-7, so the J call may be wrong. The CDR3 is 13 amino acids. CDR1 and CDR2 from the germline V gene are SGHRS and YFSETQ. The chain's CDR3 is CASSLPGVSEQYF. CDR3 sequence (DNA): TGCGCCAGCAGCTTACCGGGAGTCAGCGAGCAGTACTTC.

The gene calls are TRBV9 and TRBJ1-3; D is ambiguous. The CDR3 is made up of 14 amino acids. Germline V gives CDR1 SGDLS, CDR2 YYNGEE. The V end lost 0 bases, the J end lost 1 base, and 5 bases lay between the germline ends. CDR3 in DNA: TGTGCCAGCAGCGTAGCGCAGTCTGGAAACACCATATATTTT. Translation: CASSVAQSGNTIYF.

This sequence joins TRBV28 and TRBJ2-7; 7 nucleotides agree with TRBD1. CDR1 and CDR2 from the germline V gene are MDHEN and SYDVKM. The CDR3 covers 14 residues. J was trimmed by 4 bases and V by 5 bases; bases with no gene match: 8. The CDR3 sequence: CASSAGDRSYEQYF. The CDR3 DNA follows: TGTGCCAGCAGTGCCGGGGACAGATCATACGAGCAGTACTTC. The full variable domain, in which reference TRBV28 and TRBJ2-7 provide the parts outside the CDR3, is DVKVTQSSRYLVKRTGEKVFLECVQDMDHENMFWYRQDPGLGLRLIYFSYDVKMKEKGDIPEGYSVSREKKERFSLILESASTNQTSMYLCASSAGDRSYEQYFGPGTRLTVT.

The chain uses TRBV28 and TRBJ2-3; 11 bases are shared with TRBD2. CDR3 size: 15 residues. After removal of 6 bases from V and 7 bases from J, the junction contained 9 bases not matched to a gene. CDR1 and CDR2 from the germline V gene are MDHEN and SYDVKM. CDR3 residues: CASSPAVAGGNTQYF. The CDR3 DNA sequence: TGTGCCAGCAGCCCCGCGGTAGCGGGAGGGAATACGCAGTATTTT.

This clone was counted a single time. The CDR3 region is CASSRLAGGADTQYF. The CDR3 region has the DNA TGTGCCAGCAGCCGACTAGCGGGGGGAGCAGATACGCAGTATTTT. J is TRBJ2-3 and V is TRBV6-5; 13 bases map to TRBD2. The trim removed 6 bases at V and 4 bases at J, leaving 4 bases unmatched. This CDR3 spans 15 amino acids. CDR1 and CDR2 (germline): MNHEY, SVGAGI.

This clone was recorded only once. The chain is built from TRBV4-1 and TRBJ2-3, with 10 bases identical to TRBD2. The CDR3 totals 15 residues. The trim removed 0 bases at V and 5 bases at J, leaving 2 bases unmatched. CDR1 MGHRA and CDR2 YSYEKL come from the germline V gene. CDR3 sequence: CASSQERLAGDTQYF. The CDR3 DNA reads as TGCGCCAGCAGCCAAGAAAGACTAGCGGGAGATACGCAGTATTTT.

This chain joins TRBV5-1 and TRBJ1-5; no firm D call. This CDR3 contains 14 residues. Germline V lookup: CDR1 SGHRS, CDR2 YFSETQ. Trimming stripped 2 bases from V and 4 bases from J, with 10 bases between. CDR3 loop: CASSLWPDNQPQHF. In DNA form, the CDR3 reads TGCGCCAGCAGCTTATGGCCTGATAATCAGCCCCAGCATTTT.

V gene TRBV5-1 combines with J gene TRBJ2-6; possibly TRBD1 for D (6 bases). CDR1 is SGHRS, CDR2 YFSETQ, per germline. Trimming took 4 bases from V and 1 from J, leaving 9 bases between them. This CDR3 contains 15 residues. The CDR3 DNA follows: TGCGCCAGCAGCGTTACAGGGTCTGGGGCCAACGTCCTGACTTTC. Translated: CASSVTGSGANVLTF.

The chain employs TRBV5-4 and TRBJ1-1, with D unclear. The germline gives CDR1 SGHNT, CDR2 YYREEE (reference sequence). The CDR3 has 15 residues. The ends were cut back, 0 bases at V and 1 base at J, with 10 bases in the middle. The CDR3 nucleotides are TGTGCCAGCAGCTTGGCAGCGGGATCGAACACTGAAGCTTTCTTT. Protein: CASSLAAGSNTEAFF. The variable domain in full, completed from reference TRBV5-4 and TRBJ1-1, reads ETGVTQSPTHLIKTRGQQVTLRCSSQSGHNTVSWYQQALGQGPQFIFQYYREEENGRGNFPPRFSGLQFPNYSSELNVNALELDDSALYLCASSLAAGSNTEAFFGQGTRLTVV.

This clone was counted a single time. V is TRBV2 and J is TRBJ1-1; D gene unclear. Germline V gene sequence: CDR1 SNHLY, CDR2 FYNNEI. The CDR3 has 12 residues. With 6 bases removed from V and 5 bases from J, the gap between germline ends came to 10 bases. In nucleotides, the CDR3 is TGTGCCAGCAGCCTTGTTCCGACTGAAGCTTTCTTT. Amino acids: CASSLVPTEAFF.

The chain joins TRBV6-1 to TRBJ2-1; 9 bases agree with TRBD2. This CDR3 region has 15 residues. Looked up from germline, CDR1 is MNHNS and CDR2 is SASEGT. V was pared by 8 bases and J by 7 bases, with 12 bases of the junction left unmatched. For the CDR3, the DNA is TGTGCCAGCGGGAGGACTAGCGTGCCCCCTAATGAGCAGTTCTTC. This translates into CASGRTSVPPNEQFF.

This sequence joins TRBV6-5 and TRBJ1-5; D is unresolved. V was pared by 4 bases and J by 2 bases, with 9 bases between. CDR3 length equals 14 residues. Germline lookup yields CDR1 MNHEY and CDR2 SVGAGI. DNA of the CDR3: TGTGCCAGCAGTTCACTCGGGGGCAATCAGCCCCAGCATTTT. This codes for CASSSLGGNQPQHF.

The gene calls are TRBV6-5 and TRBJ1-2, with D hard to call. The CDR3 is 11 amino acids. Trimming pared 6 bases from V and 6 bases from J, leaving 8 bases between. CDR1 and CDR2 from the germline V gene are MNHEY and SVGAGI. CDR3 nucleotide sequence: TGTGCCAGCAGACGACAAGATGGCTACACCTTC. This gives the protein CASRRQDGYTF.

The CDR3 is CASSPRTSYGYTF. The CDR3 DNA follows: TGTGCCAGCAGCCCAAGGACTTCGTATGGCTACACCTTC. The chain recombines TRBV6-5 with TRBJ1-2; D is unresolved. The V gene's germline CDR1 is MNHEY and CDR2 SVGAGI. The CDR3 spans 13 residues. The V and J ends lost 6 bases and 5 bases respectively, with 13 bases between them.

The J gene is TRBJ2-2, the V gene TRBV9, with D unclear. V dropped 3 bases and J dropped 0 bases, with 6 bases sitting between them. The CDR3 has 14 amino acids. Germline V gene lookup returns CDR1 SGDLS and CDR2 YYNGEE. For the CDR3, the DNA is TGTGCCAGCAGCGCCCCGTCGAACACCGGGGAGCTGTTTTTT. Its translation: CASSAPSNTGELFF.

This clone has only a few counts. This chain uses TRBV5-1 with TRBJ2-3; D is uncertain. CDR3 length: 14 residues. V was shortened by 0 bases and J by 6 bases, with 11 bases between the two germline ends. Germline V gene data show CDR1 as SGHRS and CDR2 as YFSETQ. CDR3 amino acids: CASSLDHFGDTQYF. CDR3 coding DNA: TGCGCCAGCAGCTTGGACCATTTCGGGGATACGCAGTATTTT.

The chain combines TRBV6-1 with TRBJ1-2; D remains unclear. The germline V gene encodes CDR1 MNHNS and CDR2 SASEGT. The CDR3 consists of 14 residues. The V end was cut by 0 bases, the J end by 4 bases, with 9 bases between. The CDR3 DNA reads TGTGCCAGCAGTGAAGCGGTAGATTCCTATGGCTACACCTTC. Protein: CASSEAVDSYGYTF.

The V and J genes are TRBV13 and TRBJ1-1; D call uncertain. This CDR3 has 14 amino acids. In germline, CDR1 is PRHDT, CDR2 FYEKMQ (reference sequence). V was clipped by 2 bases and J by 6 bases, with 13 bases between them. Here the CDR3 DNA reads TGTGCCAGCAGCTTACGTGGGCAGGTGGCTGAAGCTTTCTTT. Residues: CASSLRGQVAEAFF.

As concerns this clone: This specimen includes other DNA sequences encoding the same CDR3. The V and J genes are TRBV27 and TRBJ1-1; D may be TRBD1 (5 bases). In germline, CDR1 is MNHEY, CDR2 SMNVEV (reference sequence). The CDR3 spans 13 residues. V gave up 3 bases and J gave up 4 bases, with 9 bases separating them. CDR3 DNA: TGTGCCAGCAGTTTGCGGGGCTCCACTGAAGCTTTCTTT. Translation: CASSLRGSTEAFF.

The chain employs TRBV6-6 and TRBJ1-2; tentatively, D is TRBD1 (5 bases). The germline gives CDR1 MNHNY, CDR2 SVGAGI (reference sequence). The CDR3 runs to 14 residues. V dropped 6 bases and J dropped 1 base, with 12 bases sitting between them. The CDR3 here is CASSPSTVNYGYTF. The CDR3 DNA reads TGTGCCAGCAGCCCTTCGACAGTTAACTATGGCTACACCTTC.

The gene calls are TRBV19 and TRBJ1-2; D is ambiguous. V was clipped by 7 bases and J by 4 bases, with 19 bases between them. The CDR3 has 15 amino acids. Germline V gene data show CDR1 as LNHDA and CDR2 as SQIVND (reference sequence). The CDR3 is CASTPSVVGSYGYTF. The CDR3 DNA is TGTGCCAGTACCCCTTCCGTTGTCGGGTCCTATGGCTACACCTTC.

This clone appeared a few times. The rearrangement joins TRBV9 to TRBJ1-2; no clear D gene. V lost 2 bases, J lost 2 bases, and 7 bases lay in between. CDR3 length equals 13 residues. Germline V CDR1 and CDR2: SGDLS, YYNGEE. CDR3 nucleotides: TGTGCCAGCAGCGTGACGGGGAACTATGGCTACACCTTC. Its translation is CASSVTGNYGYTF.

This clone was seen a single time. This rearrangement joins TRBV15 to TRBJ2-7; 11 nucleotides match TRBD2. There are 17 residues in the CDR3. The germline V gene has CDR1 LNHNV and CDR2 YYDKDF (reference sequence). The J segment lost 7 bases and the V segment lost 1 base, leaving 12 bases of the junction unmatched. In nucleotides, the CDR3 is TGTGCCACCAGCAGAGGTAGCGGGAGGGCCGCGGCTCCTGAGCAGTACTTC. Protein sequence: CATSRGSGRAAAPEQYF.

The chain links TRBV4-1 to TRBJ2-1, with 14 nucleotides matching TRBD2. The trim removed 3 bases at V and 10 bases at J, leaving 8 bases unmatched. The CDR3 is 16 amino acids. Germline lookup yields CDR1 MGHRA and CDR2 YSYEKL. The CDR3 loop is CASSHPGLAGEEEQFF. The CDR3 DNA sequence: TGCGCCAGCAGCCACCCGGGACTAGCGGGAGAGGAAGAGCAGTTCTTC.

This clone was seen once. The V and J genes are TRBV25-1 and TRBJ1-2; TRBD1 matches 10 bases. Germline lookup yields CDR1 MGHDK and CDR2 SYGVNS. The CDR3 is made up of 16 amino acids. Trimming removed 5 bases from V and 8 bases from J; junction bases left unmatched: 14. The DNA of the CDR3 is TGTGCCAGCAGTCCTTCTCTGACAGGGGGCATAGACGGCTACACCTTC. It codes for CASSPSLTGGIDGYTF.

This clone was seen once. This rearrangement joins TRBV5-1 to TRBJ2-2; TRBD2 is a possible D gene (5 bases). This CDR3 is 14 amino acids long. The germline V and J ends were trimmed by 3 bases and 5 bases, with 11 bases remaining between them. Looked up from germline, CDR1 is SGHRS and CDR2 is YFSETQ. The CDR3 DNA reads as TGCGCCAGCAGCTCAGAGGGCCTAACCGGGGAGCTGTTTTTT. Its protein is CASSSEGLTGELFF.

The chain carries TRBV19 and TRBJ1-5; TRBD1 aligns across 8 bases. This CDR3 spans 14 amino acids. V shed 0 bases and J 7 bases; nucleotides not matched to a gene: 2. CDR1 LNHDA and CDR2 SQIVND come from the germline V gene (reference sequence). The CDR3 protein is CASSIDRGRQPQHF. The CDR3 nucleotides read TGTGCCAGTAGTATAGACAGGGGGCGGCAGCCCCAGCATTTT.

This rearrangement joins TRBV19 to TRBJ2-2, with 10 bases aligning to TRBD1. Germline V gene data show CDR1 as LNHDA and CDR2 as SQIVND (reference sequence). V lost 9 bases and J lost 4; bases outside the gene matches: 2. The CDR3 runs 13 residues. The CDR3 protein is CASRDRGTGELFF. The CDR3, as DNA: TGTGCCAGCCGGGACAGGGGCACCGGGGAGCTGTTTTTT.

This clone was observed a few times. The chain combines TRBV5-1 with TRBJ2-1, with D tentatively TRBD2 (6 bases). CDR1 SGHRS and CDR2 YFSETQ come from the germline V gene. The V and J ends lost 0 bases and 0 bases respectively, with 7 bases between them. The CDR3 spans 15 residues. The DNA of the CDR3 is TGCGCCAGCAGCTTGGCCGGGAGCTCCTACAATGAGCAGTTCTTC. The encoded protein is CASSLAGSSYNEQFF. The whole variable domain, filled in from reference TRBV5-1 and TRBJ2-1, reads KAGVTQTPRYLIKTRGQQVTLSCSPISGHRSVSWYQQTPGQGLQFLFEYFSETQRNKGNFPGRFSGRQFSNSRSEMNVSTLELGDSALYLCASSLAGSSYNEQFFGPGTRLTVL.

V and J are TRBV9 and TRBJ2-7, with a tentative D call TRBD1 (5 bases). The CDR3 has 13 amino acids. V dropped 1 base and J dropped 6 bases, with 11 bases sitting between them. CDR1 SGDLS and CDR2 YYNGEE come from the germline V gene. The CDR3 spells CASSVLGLGEQYF. The CDR3 bases are TGTGCCAGCAGCGTACTGGGGCTCGGCGAGCAGTACTTC.